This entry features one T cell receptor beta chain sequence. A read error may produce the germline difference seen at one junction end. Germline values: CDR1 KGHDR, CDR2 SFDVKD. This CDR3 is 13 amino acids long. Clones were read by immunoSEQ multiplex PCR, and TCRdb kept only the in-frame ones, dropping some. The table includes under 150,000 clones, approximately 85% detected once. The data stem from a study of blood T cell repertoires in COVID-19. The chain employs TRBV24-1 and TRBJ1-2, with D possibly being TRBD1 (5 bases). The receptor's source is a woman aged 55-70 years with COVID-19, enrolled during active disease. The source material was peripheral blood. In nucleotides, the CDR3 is TGTGCCACCCAGCGGTCCGGGGACTACGGCTACACCTTC. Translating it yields CATQRSGDYGYTF.